This T cell receptor (beta chain) was observed in a study of T cell repertoires in cytomegalovirus infection. At the level of the study: Signatures in public TCR beta sequences pointed to both CMV infection and matching HLA type.

Findings and caveats of the study: Within the response measured ex vivo, HLA-C-restricted CMV-specific TCR beta clonotypes were dominant.

Between the trimmed V and J ends, which lost 5 bases and 4 bases, there was a span of 17 bases. CDR1 is LNHNV and CDR2 is YYDKDF in the germline V gene (reference sequence). This CDR3 is built from 16 residues. This clonotype has just a few counts. Its antigen remains unknown. A single record per CDR3 protein comes from TCRdb applying MiXCR to the reads. The repertoire consists of about 900,000 distinct CDR3 sequences, with roughly 31% occurring once and the leading ten covering more than 13%. The sequenced sample was cultured CD8+ T cells from PBMCs, obtained from culture after CMV antigen stimulation. The receptor was derived from a human donor in good health (CMV status not recorded). Some clones in this sample may be carry-over from other donors' samples. The rearrangement joins TRBV15 to TRBJ2-2; D remains unclear. CDR3 nucleotide sequence: TGTGCCACCAGCGCGCGTGCAGTCCCGAGCACCGGGGAGCTGTTTTTT. Translation gives CATSARAVPSTGELFF.